This T cell receptor beta chain was sequenced in a study of shared clonotypes between healthy human individuals. Broader study findings: Estimated richness values were generally larger in naive subsets than in memory subsets.

The CDR3 runs to 14 residues. The ends lost 8 bases at V and 6 bases at J; junction bases unmatched: 8. Per the germline V gene, CDR1 is ENHRY and CDR2 is SYGVKD. As for this clone: Antigen: not known.

Running of the assay took place at deep level. Sorted subsets were amplified in replicate PCRs using about 200 ng DNA, 32,000 or so T cell genomes. Study processing details: From ImmunoSEQ came sequences covering only the junction and carrying no quality scores, so filtering differed. The table came from immunoSEQ multiplex PCR; TCRdb's copy has only in-frame clones and leaves some out. V and J calls and clone size come straight from that table; D and trimming were deduced from the DNA. Among 2 million to 2.5 million clones, approximately 93% were seen once, and the ten largest hold approximately 0.4%.

Sequencing was performed on naive CD4+ T cells from PBMCs. Regarding subset: CD45RA+ positively selected. The chain carries TRBV10-3 and TRBJ2-7; TRBD1 aligns across 12 bases. The clonotype comes from a man aged 18 to 30 in good health. Some clones in this sample may be carry-over from other donors' samples. CDR3 in amino acids: CAIQAGQGAGEQYF. The CDR3 DNA follows: TGTGCCATCCAGGCGGGACAGGGGGCTGGCGAGCAGTACTTC.